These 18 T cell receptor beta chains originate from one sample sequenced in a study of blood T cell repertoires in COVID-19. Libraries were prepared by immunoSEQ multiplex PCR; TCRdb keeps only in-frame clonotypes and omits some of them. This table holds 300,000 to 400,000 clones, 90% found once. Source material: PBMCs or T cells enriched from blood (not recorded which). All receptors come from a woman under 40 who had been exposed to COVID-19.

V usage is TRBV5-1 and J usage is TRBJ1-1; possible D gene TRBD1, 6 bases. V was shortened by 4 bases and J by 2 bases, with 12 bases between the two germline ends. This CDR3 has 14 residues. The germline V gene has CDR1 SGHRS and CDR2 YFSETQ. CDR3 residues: CASSRGGSNTEAFF. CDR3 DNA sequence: TGCGCCAGCAGCCGGGGGGGCAGCAACACTGAAGCTTTCTTT.

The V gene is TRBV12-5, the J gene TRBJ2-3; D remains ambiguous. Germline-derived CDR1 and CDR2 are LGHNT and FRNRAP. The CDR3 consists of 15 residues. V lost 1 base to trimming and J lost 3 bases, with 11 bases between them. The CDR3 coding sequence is TGTGCTAGTGGTTTGGGAGGCCACCCAACAGATACGCAGTATTTT. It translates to CASGLGGHPTDTQYF.

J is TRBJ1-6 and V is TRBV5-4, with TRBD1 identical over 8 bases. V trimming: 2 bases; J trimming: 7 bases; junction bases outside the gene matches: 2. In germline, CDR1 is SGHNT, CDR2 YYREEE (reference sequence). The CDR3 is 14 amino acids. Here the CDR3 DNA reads TGTGCCAGCAGCTTAGGACAGGGCAATTCACCCCTCCACTTT. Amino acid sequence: CASSLGQGNSPLHF.

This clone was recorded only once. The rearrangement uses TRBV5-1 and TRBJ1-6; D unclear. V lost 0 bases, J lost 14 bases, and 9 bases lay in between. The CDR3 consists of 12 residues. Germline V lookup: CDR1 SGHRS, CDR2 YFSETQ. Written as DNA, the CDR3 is TGCGCCAGCAGCTTGGCGGGTGAGACCCTCCACTTT. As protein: CASSLAGETLHF.

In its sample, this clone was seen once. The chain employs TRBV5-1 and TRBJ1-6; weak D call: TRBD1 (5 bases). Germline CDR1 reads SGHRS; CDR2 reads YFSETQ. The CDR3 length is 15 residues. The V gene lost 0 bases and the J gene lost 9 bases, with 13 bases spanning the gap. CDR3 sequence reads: CASSLEGRDGSPLHF. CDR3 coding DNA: TGCGCCAGCAGCTTGGAGGGCAGGGATGGTTCACCCCTCCACTTT.

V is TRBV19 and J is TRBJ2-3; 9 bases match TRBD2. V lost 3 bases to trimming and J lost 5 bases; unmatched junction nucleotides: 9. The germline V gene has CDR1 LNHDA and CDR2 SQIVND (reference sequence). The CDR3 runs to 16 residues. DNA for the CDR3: TGTGCCAGTAGTATTGCTAGCGGGGTTTCTTTAGATACGCAGTATTTT. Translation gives CASSIASGVSLDTQYF.

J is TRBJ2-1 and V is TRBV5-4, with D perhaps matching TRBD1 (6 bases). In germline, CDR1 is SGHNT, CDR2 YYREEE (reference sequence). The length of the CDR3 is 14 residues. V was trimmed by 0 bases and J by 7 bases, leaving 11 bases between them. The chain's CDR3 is CASSLAGGRNEQFF. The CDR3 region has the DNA TGTGCCAGCAGCTTGGCTGGGGGCCGGAATGAGCAGTTCTTC.

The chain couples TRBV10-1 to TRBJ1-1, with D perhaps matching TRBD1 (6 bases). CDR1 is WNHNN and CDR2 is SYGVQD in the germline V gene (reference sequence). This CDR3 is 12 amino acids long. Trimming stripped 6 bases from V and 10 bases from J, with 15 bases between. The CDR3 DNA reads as TGCGCCAGCAGAACGGTGGGACATGGAGCTTTCTTT. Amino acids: CASRTVGHGAFF.

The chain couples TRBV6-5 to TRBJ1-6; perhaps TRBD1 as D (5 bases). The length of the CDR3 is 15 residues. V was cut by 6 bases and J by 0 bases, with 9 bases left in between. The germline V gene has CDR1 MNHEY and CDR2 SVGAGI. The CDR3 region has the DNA TGTGCCAGCAGACACGACAGCTCCTATAATTCACCCCTCCACTTT. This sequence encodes CASRHDSSYNSPLHF.

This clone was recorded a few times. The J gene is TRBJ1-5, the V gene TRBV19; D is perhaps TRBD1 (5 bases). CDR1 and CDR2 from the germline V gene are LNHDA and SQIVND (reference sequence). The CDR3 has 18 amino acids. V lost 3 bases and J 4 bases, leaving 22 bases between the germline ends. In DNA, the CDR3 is TGTGCCAGTAGTATTAGTATCTCGCTAGACAGTAGGAATCAGCCCCAGCATTTT. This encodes CASSISISLDSRNQPQHF.

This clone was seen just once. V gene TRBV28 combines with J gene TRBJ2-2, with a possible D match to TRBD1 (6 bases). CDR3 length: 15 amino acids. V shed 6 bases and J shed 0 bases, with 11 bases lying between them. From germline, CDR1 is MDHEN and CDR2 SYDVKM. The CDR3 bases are TGTGCCAGCAGGTCGACAGGATCGAACACCGGGGAGCTGTTTTTT. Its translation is CASRSTGSNTGELFF.

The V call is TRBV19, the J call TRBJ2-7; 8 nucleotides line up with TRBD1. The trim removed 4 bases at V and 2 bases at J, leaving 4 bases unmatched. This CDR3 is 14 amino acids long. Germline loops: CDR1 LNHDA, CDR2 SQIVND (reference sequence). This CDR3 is CASSTGQGPYEQYF. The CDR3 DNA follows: TGTGCCAGTAGTACCGGACAGGGCCCCTACGAGCAGTACTTC.

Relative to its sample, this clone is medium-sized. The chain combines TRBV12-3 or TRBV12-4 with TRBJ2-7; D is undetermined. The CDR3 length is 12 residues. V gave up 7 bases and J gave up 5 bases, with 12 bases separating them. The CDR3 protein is CASTLSPHEQYF. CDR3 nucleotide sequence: TGTGCCAGCACCCTAAGCCCCCACGAGCAGTACTTC.

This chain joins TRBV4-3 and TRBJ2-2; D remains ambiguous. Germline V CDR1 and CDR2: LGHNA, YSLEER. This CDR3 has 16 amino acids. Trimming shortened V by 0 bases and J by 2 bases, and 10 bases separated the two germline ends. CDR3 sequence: CASSQDQYRNTGELFF. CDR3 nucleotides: TGCGCCAGCAGCCAAGATCAGTACAGAAACACCGGGGAGCTGTTTTTT.

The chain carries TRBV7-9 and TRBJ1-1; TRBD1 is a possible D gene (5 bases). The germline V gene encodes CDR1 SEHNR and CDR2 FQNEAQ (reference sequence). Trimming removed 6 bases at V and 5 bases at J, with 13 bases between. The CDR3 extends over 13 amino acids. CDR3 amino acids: CASSYPGRTEAFF. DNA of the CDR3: TGTGCCAGCAGTTACCCAGGGAGGACTGAAGCTTTCTTT.

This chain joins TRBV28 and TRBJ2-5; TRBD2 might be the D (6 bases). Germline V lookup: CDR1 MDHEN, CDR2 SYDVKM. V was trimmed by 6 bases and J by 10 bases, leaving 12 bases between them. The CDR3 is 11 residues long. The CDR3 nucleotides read TGTGCCAGCAGAAGAGGGACTGACCAGTACTTC. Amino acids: CASRRGTDQYF.

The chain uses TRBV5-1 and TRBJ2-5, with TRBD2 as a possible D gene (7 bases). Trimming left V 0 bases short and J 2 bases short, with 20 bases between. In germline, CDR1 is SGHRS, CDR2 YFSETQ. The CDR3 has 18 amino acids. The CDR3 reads CASSLGLLADRGQETQYF. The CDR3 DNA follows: TGCGCCAGCAGCTTGGGGCTTCTAGCGGACAGAGGACAAGAGACCCAGTACTTC.

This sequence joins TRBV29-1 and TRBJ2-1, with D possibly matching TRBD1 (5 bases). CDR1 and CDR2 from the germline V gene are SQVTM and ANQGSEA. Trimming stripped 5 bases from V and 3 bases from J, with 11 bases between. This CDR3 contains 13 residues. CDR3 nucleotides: TGCAGCGTTCCAGGGATTGACTACAATGAGCAGTTCTTC. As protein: CSVPGIDYNEQFF.